The present TCR beta chain was sequenced within a study of tumor and adjacent non-tumor tissue in lung cancer. General study points: TCR diversity was significantly greater in tumor than normal lung tissue. Top 100 clones took a larger repertoire share in normal lung.

This sample's RNA came from whole unsorted tissue. This non-tumor lung sample came from over 3 cm beyond the tumor edge. The library came from three nested PCR rounds adapted from ARM-PCR protocols. TCRdb recomputed calls from the multiplex PCR reads with MiXCR, one row per CDR3 protein. The repertoire includes about 43,000 distinct CDR3 sequences, roughly 60% of them detected once, and around 45% sits in the top ten. CDR3 size: 14 residues. From germline, CDR1 is SEHNR and CDR2 FQNEAQ (reference sequence). Trimming removed 5 bases at V and 1 base at J, with 12 bases between. This clonotype was found many times. The target antigen is unknown.

The clonotype was recovered from a man in his fifties or sixties with non-small cell lung cancer. This sequence joins TRBV7-9 and TRBJ2-7; D perhaps matches TRBD1 (6 bases). Source material: distant non-tumor lung tissue. The CDR3 here is CASSPNRDSYEQYF. The CDR3 DNA sequence: TGTGCCAGCAGCCCGAACAGGGATTCCTACGAGCAGTACTTC.